This TCR beta chain was obtained from a study of CD8 T cells in Susac syndrome (dated by TCRdb to about 2019). At the level of the whole study: Among the Susac syndrome patients who were sequenced, clinically active disease was present in six and clinical remission was observed in fewer than ten. At blood withdrawal, Susac syndrome patients were therapy-naive, treated with corticosteroids (with IVIg additionally given to some), or treated with IVIg alone. Whether CD8+ T cell activation and differentiation in Susac syndrome was antigen driven was tested using repertoire sequencing.

High-throughput TCR beta sequencing profiled peripheral blood CD8+ and CD4+ T cells from healthy donors, Susac syndrome patients and multiple sclerosis patients. Recently defined diagnostic criteria for definite or probable disease were met by the Susac syndrome patients. Bulk CD8+ and CD4+ T cells were purified by magnetic negative isolation, whereas CD8+ TEMRA cells were enriched by FACS. Blood was collected in EDTA tubes and processed within 24 hours, with PBMCs isolated through density gradient centrifugation. PBMCs intended for TCR sequencing were cryopreserved in liquid nitrogen and thawed later in a water bath at 37 degrees C. The sorted or isolated CD4+, CD8+ and CD8+ TEMRA cells had a purity of 90% or higher. RNA was extracted using the RNeasy kit, and roughly 0.5 to 1 ug of the RNA was reverse transcribed with random hexamers. TCR beta CDR3 regions were amplified with the immunoSEQ multiplex PCR assay covering 54 Vbeta and 13 Jbeta segments. PCR amplification bias was corrected by using a synthetic template baseline for primer optimization and computational correction. The authors' analysis ran thus. Reads were annotated to V, D and J genes per IMGT and analyzed with immunoSEQ Analyzer, keeping only productive sequences. To calculate clonality, Shannon entropy was normalized by log2 of the number of productive unique sequences and then subtracted from one. For each patient and control, public and private clones were evaluated among the 100 most prevalent clones. Clones were defined as Susac-specific if absent from the healthy and MS cohorts, from around 1,100 published viral clones and from other ImmuneACCESS disease sequences. The public reads were run again by TCRdb, first through fastp at Q25 and then through MiXCR, and only productive beta chains were kept. Merged by CDR3 protein, the rows form single entries marked with the most common genes and DNA. None of the V and J calls come from the authors' own analysis; TCRdb made them. The sample data list around 170,000 distinct CDR3 sequences, and 90% to 96% of these were observed just once. Clones ranked in the top ten supply 0.09% to 0.1% of the sample.

Of note for this clonotype: Its antigen target is currently unknown. There are no base qualities to consult, and no much larger clone falls within one base.

Trimming removed 3 bases from V and 1 base from J, leaving 5 bases between the germline ends. Via the germline V gene, CDR1 is LGHNA and CDR2 YSLEER. Its CDR3 holds 13 amino acids, cysteine through phenylalanine. This entry keeps only the CDR3 DNA: 39 bases, framed from base 1. Results the study describes overall, beyond this receptor: In the CD4+ T cell repertoire of Susac syndrome patients, clonal expansion was not detected. The number of individuals in the TCR sequencing and HLA analysis was recognized as being relatively small.

Recombination connected TRBV4-3 to TRBJ2-3, with the D gene uncertain. The specimen was CD4+ T cells from PBMCs. The clonotype comes from a human donor with Susac syndrome. The CDR3 reads as follows: CASSQRRTDTQYF. The DNA sequence is as follows: TGCGCCAGCAGCCAGCGCCGCACAGATACGCAGTATTTT.